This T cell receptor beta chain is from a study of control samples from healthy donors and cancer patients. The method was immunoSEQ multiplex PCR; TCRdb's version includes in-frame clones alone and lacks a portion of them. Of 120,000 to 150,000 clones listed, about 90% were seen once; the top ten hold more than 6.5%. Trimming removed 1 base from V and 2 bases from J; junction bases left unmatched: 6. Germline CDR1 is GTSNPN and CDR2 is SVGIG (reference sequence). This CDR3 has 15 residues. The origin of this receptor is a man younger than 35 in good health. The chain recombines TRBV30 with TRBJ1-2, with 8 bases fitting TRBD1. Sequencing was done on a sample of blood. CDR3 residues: CAWSGDRGGNYGYTF. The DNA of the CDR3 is TGTGCCTGGAGTGGCGACAGGGGTGGCAACTATGGCTACACCTTC. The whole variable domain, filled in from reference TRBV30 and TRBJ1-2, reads SQTIHQWPATLVQPVGSPLSLECTVEGTSNPNLYWYRQAAGRGLQLLFYSVGIGQISSEVPQNLSASRPQDRQFILSSKKLLLSDSGFYLCAWSGDRGGNYGYTFGSGTRLTVV.